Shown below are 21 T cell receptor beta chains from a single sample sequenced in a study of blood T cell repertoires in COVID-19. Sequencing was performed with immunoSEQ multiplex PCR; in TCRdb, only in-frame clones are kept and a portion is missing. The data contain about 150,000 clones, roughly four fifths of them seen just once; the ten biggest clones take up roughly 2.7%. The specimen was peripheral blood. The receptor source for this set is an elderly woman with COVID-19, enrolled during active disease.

For the CDR3, the DNA is TGCGCCAGCGGCCTCCTGTATGGCTACACCTTC. Protein sequence: CASGLLYGYTF. The chain has TRBV5-1 and TRBJ1-2; D remains unclear. Per germline, CDR1 SGHRS and CDR2 YFSETQ. The CDR3 runs to 11 residues. V was pared by 7 bases and J by 5 bases, with 9 bases between. Supplemented by reference TRBV5-1 and TRBJ1-2, the full variable domain reads KAGVTQTPRYLIKTRGQQVTLSCSPISGHRSVSWYQQTPGQGLQFLFEYFSETQRNKGNFPGRFSGRQFSNSRSEMNVSTLELGDSALYLCASGLLYGYTFGSGTRLTVV.

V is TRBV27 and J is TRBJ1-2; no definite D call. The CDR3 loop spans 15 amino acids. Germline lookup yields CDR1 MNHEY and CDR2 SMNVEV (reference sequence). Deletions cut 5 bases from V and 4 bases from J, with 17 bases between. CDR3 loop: CASSARLGPIYGYTF. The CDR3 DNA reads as TGTGCCAGCAGTGCCAGACTAGGGCCCATCTATGGCTACACCTTC.

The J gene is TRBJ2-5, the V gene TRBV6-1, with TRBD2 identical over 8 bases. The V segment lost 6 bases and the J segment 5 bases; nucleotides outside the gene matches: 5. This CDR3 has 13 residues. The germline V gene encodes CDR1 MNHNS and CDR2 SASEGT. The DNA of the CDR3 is TGTGCCAGCAGGAAGACTAGCGAGGAGACCCAGTACTTC. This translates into CASRKTSEETQYF.

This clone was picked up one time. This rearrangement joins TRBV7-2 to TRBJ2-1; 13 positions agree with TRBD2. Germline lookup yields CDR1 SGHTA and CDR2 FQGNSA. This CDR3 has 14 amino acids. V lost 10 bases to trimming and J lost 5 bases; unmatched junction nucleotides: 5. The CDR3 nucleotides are TGTGCCACAACGGGACTAGCGGGGAACAATGAGCAGTTCTTC. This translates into CATTGLAGNNEQFF.

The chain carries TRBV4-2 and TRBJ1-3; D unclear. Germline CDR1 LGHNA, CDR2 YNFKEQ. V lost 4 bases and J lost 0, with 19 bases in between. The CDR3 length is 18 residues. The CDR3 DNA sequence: TGTGCCAGCAGCCGTAGGGCGGGGAATGGGGACTCTGGAAACACCATATATTTT. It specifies CASSRRAGNGDSGNTIYF.

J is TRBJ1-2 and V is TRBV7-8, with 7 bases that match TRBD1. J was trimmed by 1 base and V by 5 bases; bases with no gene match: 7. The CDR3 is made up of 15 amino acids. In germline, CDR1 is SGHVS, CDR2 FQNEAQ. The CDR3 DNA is TGTGCCAGCAGCGCTGGGACAGACTATAACTATGGCTACACCTTC. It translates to CASSAGTDYNYGYTF.

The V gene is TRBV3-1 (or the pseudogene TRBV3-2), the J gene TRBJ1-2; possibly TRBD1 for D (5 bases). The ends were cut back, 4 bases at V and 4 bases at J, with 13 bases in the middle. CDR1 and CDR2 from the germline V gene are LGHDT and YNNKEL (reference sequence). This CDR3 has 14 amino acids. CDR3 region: CASSRQLRGYGYTF. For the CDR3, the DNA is TGTGCCAGCAGCCGACAGCTAAGAGGCTATGGCTACACCTTC.

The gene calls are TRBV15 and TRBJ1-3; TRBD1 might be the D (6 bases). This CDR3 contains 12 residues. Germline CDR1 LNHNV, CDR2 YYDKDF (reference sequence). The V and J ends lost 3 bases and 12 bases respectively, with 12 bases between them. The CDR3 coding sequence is TGTGCCACCAGCAGTGGCCCAGGGGTCATATATTTT. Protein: CATSSGPGVIYF. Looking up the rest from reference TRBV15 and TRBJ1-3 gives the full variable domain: DAMVIQNPRYQVTQFGKPVTLSCSQTLNHNVMYWYQQKSSQAPKLLFHYYDKDFNNEADTPDNFQSRRPNTSFCFLDIRSPGLGDTAMYLCATSSGPGVIYFGEGSWLTVV.

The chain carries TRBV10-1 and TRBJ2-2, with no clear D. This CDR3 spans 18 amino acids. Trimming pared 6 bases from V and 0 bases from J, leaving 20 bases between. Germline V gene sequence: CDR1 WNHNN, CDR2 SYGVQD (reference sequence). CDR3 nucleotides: TGCGCCAGCAGAGAAAAAGACAACCAGCAGGCGAACACCGGGGAGCTGTTTTTT. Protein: CASREKDNQQANTGELFF.

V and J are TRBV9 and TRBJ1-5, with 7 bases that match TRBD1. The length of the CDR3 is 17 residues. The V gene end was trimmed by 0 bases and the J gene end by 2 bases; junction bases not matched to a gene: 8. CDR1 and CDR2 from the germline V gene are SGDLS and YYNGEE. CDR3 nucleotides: TGTGCCAGCAGCGTAGTAGGAGAACAGGGGTGCAATCAGCCCCAGCATTTT. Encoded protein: CASSVVGEQGCNQPQHF.

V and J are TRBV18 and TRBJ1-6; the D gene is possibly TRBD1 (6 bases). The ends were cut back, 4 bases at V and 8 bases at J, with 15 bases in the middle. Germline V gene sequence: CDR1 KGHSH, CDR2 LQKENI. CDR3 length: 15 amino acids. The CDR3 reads CASSLEQGLHSPLHF. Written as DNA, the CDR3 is TGTGCCAGCTCACTGGAGCAGGGGCTACATTCACCCCTCCACTTT.

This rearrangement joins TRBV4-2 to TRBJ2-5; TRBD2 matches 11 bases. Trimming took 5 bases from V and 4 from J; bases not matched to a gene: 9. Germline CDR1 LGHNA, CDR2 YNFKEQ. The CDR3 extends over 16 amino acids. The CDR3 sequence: CASSETSGAPTETQYF. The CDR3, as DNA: TGTGCCAGCAGCGAGACTAGCGGGGCCCCTACAGAGACCCAGTACTTC.

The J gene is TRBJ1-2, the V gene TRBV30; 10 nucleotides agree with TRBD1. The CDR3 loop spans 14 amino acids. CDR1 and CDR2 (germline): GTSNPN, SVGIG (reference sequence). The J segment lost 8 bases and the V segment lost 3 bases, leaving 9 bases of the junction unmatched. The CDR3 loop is CAWSQPDRGQGYTF. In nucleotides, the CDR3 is TGTGCCTGGAGCCAGCCTGACAGGGGGCAGGGCTACACCTTC.

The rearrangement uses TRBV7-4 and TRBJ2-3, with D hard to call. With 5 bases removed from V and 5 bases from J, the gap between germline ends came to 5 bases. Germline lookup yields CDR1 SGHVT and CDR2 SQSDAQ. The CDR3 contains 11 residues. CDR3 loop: CASSPRDTQYF. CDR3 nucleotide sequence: TGTGCCAGCAGCCCGAGAGATACGCAGTATTTT.

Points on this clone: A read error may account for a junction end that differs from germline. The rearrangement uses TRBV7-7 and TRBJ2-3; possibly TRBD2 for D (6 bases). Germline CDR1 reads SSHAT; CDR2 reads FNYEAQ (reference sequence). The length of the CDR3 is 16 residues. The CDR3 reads CASSPGVGGGADTQYF. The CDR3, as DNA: TGTGCTAGCAGCCCAGGCGTGGGGGGTGGGGCAGATACGCAGTATTTT.

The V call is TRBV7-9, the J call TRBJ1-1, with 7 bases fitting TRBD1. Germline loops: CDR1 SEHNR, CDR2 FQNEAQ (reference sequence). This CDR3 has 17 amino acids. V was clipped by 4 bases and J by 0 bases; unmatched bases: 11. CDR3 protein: CASSYRDSEIMNTEAFF. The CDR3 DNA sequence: TGTGCCAGCAGCTACAGGGACAGTGAAATTATGAACACTGAAGCTTTCTTT.

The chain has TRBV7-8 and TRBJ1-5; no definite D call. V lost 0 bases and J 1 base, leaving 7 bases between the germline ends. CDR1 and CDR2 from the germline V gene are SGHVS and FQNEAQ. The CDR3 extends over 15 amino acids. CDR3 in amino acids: CASSLARGSNQPQHF. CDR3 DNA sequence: TGTGCCAGCAGCTTAGCGCGGGGAAGCAATCAGCCCCAGCATTTT.

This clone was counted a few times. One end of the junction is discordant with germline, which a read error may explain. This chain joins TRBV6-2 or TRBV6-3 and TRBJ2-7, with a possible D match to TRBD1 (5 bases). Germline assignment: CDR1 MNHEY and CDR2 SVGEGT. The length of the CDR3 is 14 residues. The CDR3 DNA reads TGTGCCAGCAGCTACTTCGACAGAAGCCACGAGCAGTACTTC. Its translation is CASSYFDRSHEQYF.

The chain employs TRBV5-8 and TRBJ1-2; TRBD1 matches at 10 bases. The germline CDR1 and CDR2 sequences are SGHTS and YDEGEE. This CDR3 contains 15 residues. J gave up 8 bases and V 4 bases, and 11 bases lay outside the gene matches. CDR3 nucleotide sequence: TGTGCCAGCAGCCTCGGACAGGGGGTAACCGGGGGCTACACCTTC. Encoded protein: CASSLGQGVTGGYTF. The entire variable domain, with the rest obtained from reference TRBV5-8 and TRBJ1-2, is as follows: EAGVTQSPTHLIKTRGQQATLRCSPISGHTSVYWYQQALGLGLQFLLWYDEGEERNRGNFPPRFSGRQFPNYSSELNVNALELEDSALYLCASSLGQGVTGGYTFGSGTRLTVV.

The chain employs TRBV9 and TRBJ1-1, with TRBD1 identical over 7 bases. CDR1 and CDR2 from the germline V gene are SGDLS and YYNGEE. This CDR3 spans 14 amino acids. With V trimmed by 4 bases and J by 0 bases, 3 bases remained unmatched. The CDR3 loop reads CASSPTGMNTEAFF. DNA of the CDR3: TGTGCCAGCAGCCCGACAGGGATGAACACTGAAGCTTTCTTT.

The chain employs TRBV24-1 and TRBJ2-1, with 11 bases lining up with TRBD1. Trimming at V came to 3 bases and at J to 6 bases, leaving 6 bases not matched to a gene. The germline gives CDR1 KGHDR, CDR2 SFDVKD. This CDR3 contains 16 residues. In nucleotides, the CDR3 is TGTGCCACCAGTGATCCCGGACAGGGGGCTCGCAATGAGCAGTTCTTC. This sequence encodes CATSDPGQGARNEQFF.